This T cell receptor (beta chain) stems from a study of early T cells in non-severe SARS-CoV-2 infection. For the study at large: Unsorted whole-blood RNA was sequenced in bulk, leaving chains unpaired. The study's findings and limits: Lookups in VDJdb leaned toward anti-spike CD8 responses and missed private and CD4 specificities.

On this clonotype: What it binds is unknown.

TCRdb processed the 5' RACE reads anew with MiXCR; each CDR3 protein has one entry. The table has 25,000 to 30,000 distinct CDR3 sequences, less than 4.5% seen once; the top ten hold over 10%. J gave up 6 bases and V 6 bases, and 9 bases lay outside the gene matches. The CDR3 consists of 14 residues. Germline V gene data show CDR1 as SQVTM and CDR2 as ANQGSEA. The TCR originated in an adult who was a healthcare worker with PCR-confirmed SARS-CoV-2 infection or an uninfected control (not recorded which). Sequencing used whole blood. V is TRBV29-1 and J is TRBJ2-3, with 10 bases lining up with TRBD2. CDR3 coding DNA: TGCAGCGTAAGGACTAGCGGAGACAGGGATACGCAGTATTTT. This codes for CSVRTSGDRDTQYF.